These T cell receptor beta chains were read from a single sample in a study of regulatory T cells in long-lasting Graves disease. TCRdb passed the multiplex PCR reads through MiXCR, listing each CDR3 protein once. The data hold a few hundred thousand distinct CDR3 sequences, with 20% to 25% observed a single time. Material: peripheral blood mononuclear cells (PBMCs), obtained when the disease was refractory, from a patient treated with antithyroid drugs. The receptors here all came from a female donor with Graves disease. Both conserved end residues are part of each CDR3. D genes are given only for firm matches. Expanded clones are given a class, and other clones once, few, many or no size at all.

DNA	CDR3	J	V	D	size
TGTGCCAGCAGCCACGGGAGGGGGGGCCTGTTGACCCAGTACTTC	CASSHGRGGLLTQYF	TRBJ2-5	TRBV3-1	TRBD2	.
TGTGCCACCAGCAGAGATCAGGATCGGTTTAATCAGCCCCAGCATTTT	CATSRDQDRFNQPQHF	TRBJ1-5	TRBV15	.	many
TGTGCCAGCAGTTTTGGTCATAGGAACGAGCAGTACTTC	CASSFGHRNEQYF	TRBJ2-7	TRBV12-3/TRBV12-4	.	many
TGTGCCAGCAGCTTCACAGGGGGGAGCACTGAAGCTTTCTTT	CASSFTGGSTEAFF	TRBJ1-1	TRBV7-2	TRBD1	many
TGTGCCAGCAGGGTAGCCGATCTCTCCTACAATGAGCAGTTCTTC	CASRVADLSYNEQFF	TRBJ2-1	TRBV6-1	.	few
TGCAGTGCTAATACGGCTAACTATGGCTACACCTTC	CSANTANYGYTF	TRBJ1-2	TRBV20-1	.	.
TGTGCCAGCAGTTTATGGGGACAGACCTATGGCTACACCTTC	CASSLWGQTYGYTF	TRBJ1-2	TRBV28	TRBD1	many
TGCAGCGTTGTACGACAGGGGGCTCACGAGCAGTACTTC	CSVVRQGAHEQYF	TRBJ2-7	TRBV29-1	TRBD1	.
TGTGCCAGCAGCCGGGGAGGGAGGGGGAGCGAGCAGTACTTC	CASSRGGRGSEQYF	TRBJ2-7	TRBV7-9	.	few
TGTGCCAGCACCGACCGCGGGACTAGCGGGAGATACACAGATACGCAGTATTTT	CASTDRGTSGRYTDTQYF	TRBJ2-3	TRBV12-3/TRBV12-4	TRBD2	.
TGTGCCAGCAGTTTGGTACAGGGGGCAGATACGCAGTATTTT	CASSLVQGADTQYF	TRBJ2-3	TRBV6-2/TRBV6-3	TRBD1	.
TGTGCCAGCAGCTCCTTACTGGCAGGGTTCTACGAGCAGTACTTC	CASSSLLAGFYEQYF	TRBJ2-7	TRBV7-9	.	.
TGTGCCAGCAGCTTATTCCGGACAGGCACCGGGGAGCTGTTTTTT	CASSLFRTGTGELFF	TRBJ2-2	TRBV7-3	TRBD1	.
TGTGCCAGCAGTTACGTGGGGGACAGGGAGGGCTCCTACGAGCAGTACTTC	CASSYVGDREGSYEQYF	TRBJ2-7	TRBV6-5	TRBD1	many
TGCGCCAGCAGCTTGGATCCGGGGGCTGGAAACACTGAAGCTTTCTTT	CASSLDPGAGNTEAFF	TRBJ1-1	TRBV5-1	.	.
TGTGCCAGCAGCCCGACGGGACCTTTGGGCTACGAGCAGTACTTC	CASSPTGPLGYEQYF	TRBJ2-7	TRBV11-2	.	many
TGTGCCAGCAGCTTGTTGCACAGTGAAGCTTTCTTT	CASSLLHSEAFF	TRBJ1-1	TRBV5-8	.	many
TGCAGTGCTAGGCCCTATCGGGACAGGGTCCCGGACACTGAAGCTTTCTTT	CSARPYRDRVPDTEAFF	TRBJ1-1	TRBV20-1	TRBD1	.
TGCAGCGCAGGTAGACACGAGCAGTACTTC	CSAGRHEQYF	TRBJ2-7	TRBV29-1	.	.
TGTGCCAGCAGCTTAGACGCTGGGGCCAACGTCCTGACTTTC	CASSLDAGANVLTF	TRBJ2-6	TRBV11-3	.	many